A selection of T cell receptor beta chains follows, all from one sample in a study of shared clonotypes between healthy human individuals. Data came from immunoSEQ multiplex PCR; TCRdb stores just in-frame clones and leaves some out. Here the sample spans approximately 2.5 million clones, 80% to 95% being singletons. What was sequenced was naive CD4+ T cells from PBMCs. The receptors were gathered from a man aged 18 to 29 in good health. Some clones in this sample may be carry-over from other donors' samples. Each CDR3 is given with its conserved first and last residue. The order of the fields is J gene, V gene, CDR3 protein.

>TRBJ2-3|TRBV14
CASSPSGTTDTDTQYF
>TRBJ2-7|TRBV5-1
CASSPGGQVKASHREQYF
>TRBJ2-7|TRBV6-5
CASSYSSAYSYEQYF
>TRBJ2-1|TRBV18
CASSSTTSSYNEQFF
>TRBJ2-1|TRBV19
CASSTWSGGSHEQFF
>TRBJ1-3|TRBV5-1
CASSSTGAGGNTIYF
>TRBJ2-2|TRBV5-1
CASSLAAGGGTGELFF
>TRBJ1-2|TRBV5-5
CASSMVGPTGNYGYTF
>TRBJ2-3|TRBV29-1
CSVGGGTSTDTQYF
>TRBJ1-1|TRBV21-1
CASLIPRPPSTEAFF
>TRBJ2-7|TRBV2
CASSRLAGNYEQYF
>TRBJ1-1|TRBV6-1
CASSEARFLRWRPEAFF
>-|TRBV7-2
CASSLASSYEQYF
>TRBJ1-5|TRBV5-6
CASSLAGGSNQPQHF
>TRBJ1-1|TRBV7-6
CASSLDRNTEAFF
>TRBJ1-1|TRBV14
CASSHGGGVNTEAFF
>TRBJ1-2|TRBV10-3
CAISESDSDAVGYTF
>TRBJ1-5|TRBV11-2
CASSLEGWAGRRGSNQPQHF
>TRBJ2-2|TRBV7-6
CASSPGPRANTGELFF
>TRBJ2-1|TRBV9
CASSLPSGSWNNEQFF
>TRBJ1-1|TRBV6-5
CASSGLGDTEAFF
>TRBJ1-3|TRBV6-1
CASSEVVGGGSTGNTIYF
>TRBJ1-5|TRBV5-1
CASSLDLGSNQPQHF
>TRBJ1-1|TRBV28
CASRYGTGWFTEAFF
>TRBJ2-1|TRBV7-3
CASSPSEGLAPQFF
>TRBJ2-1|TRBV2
CASRDRTANEQFF
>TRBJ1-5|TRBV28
CASATSGAGELNQPQHF
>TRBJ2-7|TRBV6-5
CASSFGGEQYF
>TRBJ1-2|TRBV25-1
CASSEYLLQGGNYGYTF
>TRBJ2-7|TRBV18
CASSLGPSSYYEQYF
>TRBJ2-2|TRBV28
CASSLDRYTGELFF
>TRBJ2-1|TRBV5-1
CASSLGRPYNEQFF
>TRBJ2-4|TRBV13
CASSKGQGLAKNIQYF
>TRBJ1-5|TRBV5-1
CASSVDGGSNQPQHF
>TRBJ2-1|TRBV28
CASSFAGPSSYNEQFF
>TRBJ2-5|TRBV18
CASSPPGLRGETQYF
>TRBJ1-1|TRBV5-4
CASSPGAPEAFF
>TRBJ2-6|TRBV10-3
CAISESNPVGANVLTF
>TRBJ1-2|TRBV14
CASSHRTGLSAGYTF
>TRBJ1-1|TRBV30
CAWSSSGTTEAFF
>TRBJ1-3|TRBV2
CASSGTGTGNTIYF
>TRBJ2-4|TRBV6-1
CASSETEVQNIQYF
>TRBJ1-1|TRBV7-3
CASSPWTEAFF
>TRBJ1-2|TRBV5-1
CASSLAPDYGYTF
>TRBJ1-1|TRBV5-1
CASSTLPQGGDTEAFF
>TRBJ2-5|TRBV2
CAGGQGAFRETQYF
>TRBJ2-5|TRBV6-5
CASSYSVAQQETQYF
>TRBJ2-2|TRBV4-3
CASSQDLRSNTGELFF
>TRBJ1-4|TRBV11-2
CASSSRQGLYEKLFF
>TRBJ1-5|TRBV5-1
CASSLQGGQPQHF